These 15 T cell receptor beta chains were all obtained from the same sample, sequenced in a study of control samples from healthy donors and cancer patients. The assay was immunoSEQ multiplex PCR, and TCRdb's table has in-frame clones only and misses some. The table lists 130,000 or so clones, 70% to 90% of them singletons, with roughly 3.1% in the top ten. The sample consisted of blood. These receptors were collected from a man over 45 in good health.

This chain links TRBV5-6 with TRBJ1-5, with 8 bases that match TRBD1. Per the germline V gene, CDR1 is SGHDT and CDR2 is YYEEEE. This CDR3 is 16 amino acids long. J was trimmed by 2 bases and V by 0 bases; bases with no gene match: 4. The CDR3 spells CASSLASQGGNQPQHF. CDR3 coding DNA: TGTGCCAGCAGCTTGGCTTCACAGGGGGGCAATCAGCCCCAGCATTTT.

This clone was detected only once. The chain joins TRBV2 to TRBJ2-7; D is undetermined. V was trimmed by 6 bases and J by 6 bases, leaving 21 bases between them. Germline CDR1 is SNHLY and CDR2 is FYNNEI. The CDR3 has 15 amino acids. CDR3 sequence (DNA): TGTGCCAGCAGCGTAGGGCTATCAACTCCCCGCGAGCAGTACTTC. Its protein product is CASSVGLSTPREQYF.

The V gene is TRBV30, the J gene TRBJ2-2; the D is unclear. Germline assignment: CDR1 GTSNPN and CDR2 SVGIG (reference sequence). V lost 5 bases to trimming and J lost 4 bases, with 8 bases between them. The CDR3 extends over 12 amino acids. DNA of the CDR3: TGTGCCTGGTCATCCGGCACCGGGGAGCTGTTTTTT. Protein sequence: CAWSSGTGELFF.

The chain joins TRBV7-9 to TRBJ2-5, with 11 bases aligning to TRBD2. The CDR3 is 16 amino acids. The V segment lost 8 bases and the J segment 1 base; nucleotides outside the gene matches: 9. Germline assignment: CDR1 SEHNR and CDR2 FQNEAQ (reference sequence). The CDR3 here is CASDTYSGGAQETQYF. CDR3 bases: TGTGCCAGCGATACCTATAGCGGGGGGGCCCAAGAGACCCAGTACTTC.

The chain carries TRBV7-3 and TRBJ2-2; D is unresolved. CDR3 length: 14 residues. Between the trimmed V and J ends, which lost 0 bases and 7 bases, there was a span of 9 bases. Germline V lookup: CDR1 SGHTA, CDR2 FQGTGA. The CDR3, as DNA: TGTGCCAGCAGCTTAACAGGGTTGGGCGGGGAGCTGTTTTTT. Its protein product is CASSLTGLGGELFF.

To note about this clone: This CDR3 is also generated by other DNA sequences in the sample. CDR3 amino acids: CASSLTGYNEQFF. The CDR3 nucleotides read TGCGCCAGCAGCTTGACCGGGTACAATGAGCAGTTCTTC. The chain employs TRBV5-1 and TRBJ2-1, with D uncertain. The germline V gene encodes CDR1 SGHRS and CDR2 YFSETQ. V was cut by 1 base and J by 4 bases, with 6 bases left in between. CDR3 size: 13 residues.

The genes are TRBV19 and TRBJ2-3, with a weak D call TRBD1 (5 bases). Trimming stripped 3 bases from V and 7 bases from J, with 17 bases between. CDR1 is LNHDA, CDR2 SQIVND, per germline (reference sequence). The CDR3 is 15 residues long. The CDR3 loop reads CASSMEPGIRNTQYF. The CDR3, as DNA: TGTGCCAGTAGTATGGAACCAGGGATAAGAAATACGCAGTATTTT.

V gene TRBV6-5 combines with J gene TRBJ2-2; D remains ambiguous. CDR3 length equals 13 residues. The germline V gene encodes CDR1 MNHEY and CDR2 SVGAGI. Trimming pared 6 bases from V and 6 bases from J, leaving 11 bases between. The CDR3, as DNA: TGTGCCAGCAGCGGACCTGGGGCCGGGGAGCTGTTTTTT. Amino acids: CASSGPGAGELFF.

CDR3 coding DNA: TGTGCTAGTGGTTCGGGGAGGGTCCAGTACTTC. Its protein product is CASGSGRVQYF. The V gene is TRBV12-5, the J gene TRBJ2-5; 7 nucleotides line up with TRBD2. In germline, CDR1 is LGHNT, CDR2 FRNRAP. V lost 4 bases and J lost 10; bases outside the gene matches: 3. This CDR3 is built from 11 residues.

This clone was seen a few times. The J gene is TRBJ1-2, the V gene TRBV19; D is ambiguous. V lost 5 bases, J lost 2 bases, and 9 bases lay in between. The CDR3 is 13 residues long. Per the germline V gene, CDR1 is LNHDA and CDR2 is SQIVND (reference sequence). The CDR3 loop reads CASSHRTNYGYTF. The CDR3 nucleotides are TGTGCCAGTAGTCACCGAACAAACTATGGCTACACCTTC.

The genes are TRBV11-2 and TRBJ2-1; no reliable D call. This CDR3 has 14 amino acids. Per the germline V gene, CDR1 is SGHAT and CDR2 is FQNNGV. Between the trimmed V and J ends, which lost 6 bases and 5 bases, there was a span of 14 bases. The DNA of the CDR3 is TGTGCCAGCAGTACCTCCGGAAACCACAATGAGCAGTTCTTC. Its protein product is CASSTSGNHNEQFF.

The rearrangement joins TRBV10-3 to TRBJ2-7; TRBD1 matches 7 bases. V trimming: 6 bases; J trimming: 2 bases; junction bases outside the gene matches: 1. The germline V gene encodes CDR1 ENHRY and CDR2 SYGVKD. CDR3 length equals 12 residues. In DNA, the CDR3 is TGTGCCATCAGCGGGACAGCCTACGAGCAGTACTTC. Its protein product is CAISGTAYEQYF.

The chain is built from TRBV18 and TRBJ1-1; D may be TRBD1 (6 bases). Trimming cost V 4 bases and J 1 base, with 19 bases left between them. The CDR3 contains 17 residues. The germline V gene encodes CDR1 KGHSH and CDR2 LQKENI. In DNA form, the CDR3 reads TGTGCCAGCTCACGTAAAAGTCTACAGGGATCGAACACTGAAGCTTTCTTT. Translated, it gives CASSRKSLQGSNTEAFF.

This clone was picked up a small number of times. The V and J genes are TRBV7-2 and TRBJ2-7, with a tentative D call TRBD2 (5 bases). Germline values: CDR1 SGHTA, CDR2 FQGNSA. The CDR3 is 14 residues long. V was clipped by 1 base and J by 5 bases, with 12 bases between them. Here the CDR3 reads CASSLDGVLDEQYF. The CDR3 nucleotides are TGTGCCAGCAGCTTAGACGGGGTACTCGACGAGCAGTACTTC.

The chain employs TRBV4-1 and TRBJ2-5; 12 bases fit TRBD1. J lost 5 bases, V lost 5 bases, and 12 bases had no gene match. This CDR3 is built from 17 residues. CDR1 is MGHRA, CDR2 YSYEKL, per germline. The CDR3 loop is CASSLQPGTGGAETQYF. The CDR3 DNA sequence: TGCGCCAGCAGCTTGCAACCCGGGACAGGGGGCGCGGAGACCCAGTACTTC.